This TCR beta chain came from a study of technical replicates of blood from several donors. This clone was recorded once. Only in-frame clones appear in the TCRdb table, and some are missing; sequencing was by immunoSEQ multiplex PCR. Of about 81,000 clones listed, about 96% are singletons. CDR3 length: 16 residues. Germline CDR1 is SGHNT and CDR2 is YYREEE (reference sequence). V was pared by 3 bases and J by 1 base, with 17 bases between. The sequenced sample was T cells isolated from PBMCs. V is TRBV5-4 and J is TRBJ2-7; D is possibly TRBD1 (6 bases). The source is a human donor in good health. This chain's CDR3 is CASSSPQDRYSYEQYF. The DNA of the CDR3 is TGTGCCAGCAGCTCGCCGCAGGACAGATATTCCTACGAGCAGTACTTC.